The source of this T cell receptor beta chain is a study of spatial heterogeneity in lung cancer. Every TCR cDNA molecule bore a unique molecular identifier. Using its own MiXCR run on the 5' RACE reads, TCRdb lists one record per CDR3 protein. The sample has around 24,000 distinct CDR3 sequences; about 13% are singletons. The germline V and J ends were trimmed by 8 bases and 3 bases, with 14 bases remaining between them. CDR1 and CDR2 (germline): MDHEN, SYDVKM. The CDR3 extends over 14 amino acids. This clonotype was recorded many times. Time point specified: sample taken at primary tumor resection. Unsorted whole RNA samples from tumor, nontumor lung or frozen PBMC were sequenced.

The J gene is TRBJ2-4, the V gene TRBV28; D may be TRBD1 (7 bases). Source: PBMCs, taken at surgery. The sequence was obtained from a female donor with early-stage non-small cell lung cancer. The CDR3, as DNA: TGTGCCAGCGGAGGGGGCGCGGGCAAAAACATTCAGTACTTC. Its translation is CASGGGAGKNIQYF.